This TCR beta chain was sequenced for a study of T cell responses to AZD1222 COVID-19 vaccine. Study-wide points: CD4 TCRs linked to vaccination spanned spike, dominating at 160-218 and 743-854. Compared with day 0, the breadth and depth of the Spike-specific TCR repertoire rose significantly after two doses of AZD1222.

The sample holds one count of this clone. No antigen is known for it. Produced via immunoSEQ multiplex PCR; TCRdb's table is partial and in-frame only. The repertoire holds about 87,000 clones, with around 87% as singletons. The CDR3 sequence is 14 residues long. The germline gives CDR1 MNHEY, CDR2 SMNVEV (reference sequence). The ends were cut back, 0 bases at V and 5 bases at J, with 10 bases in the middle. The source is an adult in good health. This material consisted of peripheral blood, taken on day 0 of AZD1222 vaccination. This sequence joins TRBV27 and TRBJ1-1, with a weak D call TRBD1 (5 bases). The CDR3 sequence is CASSLSTGGTEAFF. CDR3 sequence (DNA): TGTGCCAGCAGTTTATCGACGGGGGGTACTGAAGCTTTCTTT.